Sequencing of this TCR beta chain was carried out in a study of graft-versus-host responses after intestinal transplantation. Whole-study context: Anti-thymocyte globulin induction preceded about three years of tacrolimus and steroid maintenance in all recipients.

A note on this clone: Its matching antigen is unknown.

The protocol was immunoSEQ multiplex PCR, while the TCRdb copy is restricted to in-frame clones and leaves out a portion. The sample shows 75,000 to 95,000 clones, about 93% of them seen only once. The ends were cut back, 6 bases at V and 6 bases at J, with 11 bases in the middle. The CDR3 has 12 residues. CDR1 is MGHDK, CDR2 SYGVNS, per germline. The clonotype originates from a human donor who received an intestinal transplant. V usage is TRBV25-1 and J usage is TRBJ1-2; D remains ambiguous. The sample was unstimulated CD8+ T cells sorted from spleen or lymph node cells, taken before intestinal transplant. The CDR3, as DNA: TGTGCCAGCAGCGAGGGTTCTGATGGCTACACCTTC. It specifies CASSEGSDGYTF.